This T cell receptor (beta chain) was captured by sequencing in a study of blood T cell repertoires in COVID-19. This clone was found once. Other DNA sequences in this sample translate to the same CDR3. Measured with immunoSEQ multiplex PCR; TCRdb has only the in-frame clones, and not every one. This sample has 300,000 or so clones; around 86% occur once, and the top ten carry 1%. This clonotype originated in a man aged 45 to 65 with active or convalescent COVID-19. Sequenced material: peripheral blood.

In DNA form, the CDR3 reads TGTGCCAGCAGTTTCGGGACACTTAGCAATCAGCCCCAGCATTTT. Translating gives CASSFGTLSNQPQHF. V usage is TRBV28 and J usage is TRBJ1-5; TRBD1 is a possible D gene (6 bases). This CDR3 is built from 15 residues. V gave up 3 bases and J gave up 0 bases, with 9 bases separating them. CDR1 is MDHEN and CDR2 is SYDVKM in the germline V gene.